Shown below are 22 T cell receptor beta chains from a single sample sequenced in a study of blood T cell repertoires in COVID-19. Sequencing used immunoSEQ multiplex PCR; TCRdb keeps in-frame clones, though not all of them. Of some 320,000 clones in the sample, 90% to 95% were seen once. Sequenced: PBMCs or T cells enriched from blood (not recorded which). Receptor source: a woman in her twenties or thirties who had been exposed to COVID-19.

The genes are TRBV2 and TRBJ1-4, with 9 bases fitting TRBD1. The germline V gene encodes CDR1 SNHLY and CDR2 FYNNEI. V was clipped by 7 bases and J by 3 bases; unmatched bases: 6. The CDR3 covers 15 residues. CDR3 sequence: CASIAWTGANEKLFF. In DNA form, the CDR3 reads TGTGCCAGCATCGCCTGGACAGGGGCTAATGAAAAACTGTTTTTT.

The chain joins TRBV12-3 or TRBV12-4 to TRBJ2-2, with TRBD1 as a possible D gene (5 bases). The length of the CDR3 is 13 residues. Trimming shortened V by 6 bases and J by 4 bases, and 9 bases separated the two germline ends. CDR3 nucleotides: TGTGCCAGCAGGGAGACAGTCACCGGGGAGCTGTTTTTT. Its translation is CASRETVTGELFF.

V is TRBV4-3 and J is TRBJ1-1, with TRBD1 matching 7 bases. V was pared by 5 bases and J by 1 base, with 7 bases of the junction left unmatched. The CDR3 is 15 residues long. CDR1 and CDR2 (germline): LGHNA, YSLEER. The CDR3, as DNA: TGCGCCAGCAGCTCCCACCCAGGGGGGAACACTGAAGCTTTCTTT. This codes for CASSSHPGGNTEAFF.

The CDR3 DNA sequence: TGCGCCAGCAGTTCGGACTACAACTATGGCTACACCTTC. Protein sequence: CASSSDYNYGYTF. The rearrangement links TRBV5-1 to TRBJ1-2; D remains unclear. Trimming took 5 bases from V and 2 from J, leaving 10 bases between them. This CDR3 spans 13 amino acids. Germline CDR1 and CDR2: SGHRS and YFSETQ.

In its sample, this clone was seen a few times. This chain links TRBV13 with TRBJ1-2; 10 positions agree with TRBD1. Trimming cost V 6 bases and J 7 bases; bases outside gene matches: 11. The V gene's germline CDR1 is PRHDT and CDR2 FYEKMQ (reference sequence). This CDR3 comprises 15 residues. The CDR3 DNA sequence: TGTGCCAGCAGTTTTAAGGGGGACAGGGGACCTGGCTACACCTTC. Protein sequence: CASSFKGDRGPGYTF.

The rearrangement uses TRBV7-9 and TRBJ1-2; 7 nucleotides match TRBD1. The CDR3 has 15 amino acids. V lost 3 bases and J lost 7; bases outside the gene matches: 11. Germline CDR1 is SEHNR and CDR2 is FQNEAQ (reference sequence). The CDR3 loop is CASSFQRDRRSGYTF. As DNA, the CDR3 is TGTGCCAGCAGCTTTCAACGGGACAGACGTTCTGGCTACACCTTC. Full variable domain (rest looked up from reference TRBV7-9 and TRBJ1-2): DTGVSQNPRHKITKRGQNVTFRCDPISEHNRLYWYRQTLGQGPEFLTYFQNEAQLEKSRLLSDRFSAERPKGSFSTLEIQRTEQGDSAMYLCASSFQRDRRSGYTFGSGTRLTVV.

This sequence joins TRBV5-1 and TRBJ1-4; D call uncertain. V was clipped by 5 bases and J by 6 bases, with 14 bases between them. Germline lookup yields CDR1 SGHRS and CDR2 YFSETQ. This CDR3 has 14 amino acids. CDR3 sequence: CASSWWPGDEKLFF. In DNA form, the CDR3 reads TGCGCCAGCAGTTGGTGGCCGGGTGATGAAAAACTGTTTTTT.

The V call is TRBV6-5, the J call TRBJ2-7; D might be TRBD1 (6 bases). The CDR3 has 15 amino acids. Trimming shortened V by 6 bases and J by 0 bases, and 15 bases separated the two germline ends. Germline CDR1 and CDR2: MNHEY and SVGAGI. The CDR3 is CASRIGQLSSYEQYF. The DNA for the CDR3 is TGTGCCAGCAGAATCGGACAGCTGAGCTCCTACGAGCAGTACTTC.

CDR3 sequence reads: CASRPRGQSGGPQHF. CDR3 DNA sequence: TGTGCCAGCAGACCCCGGGGACAAAGTGGGGGGCCCCAGCATTTT. The genes are TRBV6-5 and TRBJ1-5; D might be TRBD1 (6 bases). The V end was cut by 6 bases, the J end by 9 bases, with 21 bases between. CDR1 and CDR2 (germline): MNHEY, SVGAGI. The CDR3 length is 15 residues.

This clone has only one observation. The V call is TRBV5-1, the J call TRBJ2-5; possible D gene TRBD1, 5 bases. Germline V lookup: CDR1 SGHRS, CDR2 YFSETQ. The CDR3 has 14 residues. Trimming left V 4 bases short and J 2 bases short, with 12 bases between. The CDR3 reads CASSPRQLQETQYF. The CDR3 nucleotides are TGCGCCAGCAGCCCCAGACAGCTTCAAGAGACCCAGTACTTC.

The chain is built from TRBV4-1 and TRBJ2-7; TRBD1 agrees at 10 bases. CDR3 length equals 16 residues. Germline values: CDR1 MGHRA, CDR2 YSYEKL. The V gene end was trimmed by 8 bases and the J gene end by 3 bases; junction bases not matched to a gene: 13. For the CDR3, the DNA is TGCGCCAGCTGGGACAGGGGCCTTCCATATAACTACGAGCAGTACTTC. It encodes CASWDRGLPYNYEQYF.

This chain joins TRBV6-5 and TRBJ1-6; 9 bases are a match to TRBD1. The junction had 2 bases not matched to a gene; V was cut back by 0 bases and J by 8 bases. Germline lookup yields CDR1 MNHEY and CDR2 SVGAGI. CDR3 length: 15 amino acids. DNA for the CDR3: TGTGCCAGCAGTTACTCGGGACAGGGCTATTCACCCCTCCACTTT. Translation: CASSYSGQGYSPLHF.

The rearrangement joins TRBV19 to TRBJ2-5; the D gene is possibly TRBD1 (5 bases). Deletions cut 2 bases from V and 5 bases from J, with 6 bases between. Looked up from germline, CDR1 is LNHDA and CDR2 is SQIVND (reference sequence). The CDR3 contains 12 residues. The CDR3 region has the DNA TGTGCCAGTAGTATAAGGGGTGAGACCCAGTACTTC. Its protein is CASSIRGETQYF.

The V call is TRBV5-4, the J call TRBJ2-7, with 12 bases fitting TRBD1. CDR3 length: 14 amino acids. Germline CDR1 is SGHNT and CDR2 is YYREEE (reference sequence). V shed 4 bases and J 4 bases; nucleotides not matched to a gene: 3. This CDR3 is CASSAGQGAYEQYF. The DNA for the CDR3 is TGTGCCAGCAGCGCGGGACAGGGGGCTTACGAGCAGTACTTC. Filled out from reference TRBV5-4 and TRBJ2-7, the complete variable domain reads ETGVTQSPTHLIKTRGQQVTLRCSSQSGHNTVSWYQQALGQGPQFIFQYYREEENGRGNFPPRFSGLQFPNYSSELNVNALELDDSALYLCASSAGQGAYEQYFGPGTRLTVT.

The rearrangement links TRBV6-5 to TRBJ2-3; D not certain. Germline V gives CDR1 MNHEY, CDR2 SVGAGI. V was clipped by 7 bases and J by 0 bases, with 14 bases between them. The CDR3 has 15 amino acids. As DNA, the CDR3 is TGTGCCAGCACCCCCTACCTAAAAAGCACAGATACGCAGTATTTT. Amino acids: CASTPYLKSTDTQYF.

The CDR3 DNA reads TGTGCCAGCAGCCGTGGACAGGGAAGTAGGGTGAACACTGAAGCTTTCTTT. Translating it yields CASSRGQGSRVNTEAFF. The rearrangement uses TRBV7-4 and TRBJ1-1, with 8 positions matching TRBD1. Germline V gene lookup returns CDR1 SGHVT and CDR2 SQSDAQ. The CDR3 is 17 residues long. Unmatched junction bases numbered 11, after V lost 5 bases and J lost 0 bases.

The gene calls are TRBV19 and TRBJ1-1; TRBD1 aligns across 10 bases. The ends lost 8 bases at V and 0 bases at J; junction bases unmatched: 6. This CDR3 comprises 15 residues. Germline values: CDR1 LNHDA, CDR2 SQIVND (reference sequence). The CDR3 loop reads CASWDRGSVNTEAFF. The CDR3 DNA follows: TGTGCCAGTTGGGACAGGGGTTCCGTGAACACTGAAGCTTTCTTT. Combining the CDR3 with reference TRBV19 and TRBJ1-1 gives the whole variable domain DGGITQSPKYLFRKEGQNVTLSCEQNLNHDAMYWYRQDPGQGLRLIYYSQIVNDFQKGDIAEGYSVSREKKESFPLTVTSAQKNPTAFYLCASWDRGSVNTEAFFGQGTRLTVV.

V and J are TRBV30 and TRBJ1-5; D gene uncertain. Between the trimmed V and J ends, which lost 2 bases and 2 bases, there was a span of 7 bases. The CDR3 runs 13 residues. Germline V gives CDR1 GTSNPN, CDR2 SVGIG (reference sequence). CDR3 DNA: TGTGCCTGGAGTATTGGAGGCAATCAGCCCCAGCATTTT. Encoded protein: CAWSIGGNQPQHF.

The J gene is TRBJ2-3, the V gene TRBV19; 8 bases agree with TRBD1. CDR3 length: 15 amino acids. Germline trimming cut 10 bases from V and 0 bases from J; bases unmatched to any gene: 9. Germline V gene sequence: CDR1 LNHDA, CDR2 SQIVND (reference sequence). For the CDR3, the DNA is TGTGCCACCACTGCGGGACAGGTCAGCACAGATACGCAGTATTTT. This gives the protein CATTAGQVSTDTQYF.

The chain carries TRBV5-1 and TRBJ1-2; D possibly corresponds to TRBD1 (5 bases). The V gene lost 4 bases and the J gene lost 2 bases, with 12 bases spanning the gap. Looked up from germline, CDR1 is SGHRS and CDR2 is YFSETQ. This CDR3 comprises 14 residues. The CDR3 here is CASSLMDTNYGYTF. In DNA, the CDR3 is TGCGCCAGCAGCCTGATGGACACAAACTATGGCTACACCTTC. The full variable domain, rest sourced from reference TRBV5-1 and TRBJ1-2, is KAGVTQTPRYLIKTRGQQVTLSCSPISGHRSVSWYQQTPGQGLQFLFEYFSETQRNKGNFPGRFSGRQFSNSRSEMNVSTLELGDSALYLCASSLMDTNYGYTFGSGTRLTVV.

The rearrangement uses TRBV9 and TRBJ2-5; TRBD2 matches 10 bases. This CDR3 is 17 amino acids long. Germline trimming cut 1 base from V and 2 bases from J; bases unmatched to any gene: 8. Per the germline V gene, CDR1 is SGDLS and CDR2 is YYNGEE. CDR3 sequence (DNA): TGTGCCAGCAGCGTATCCAGCCTAGCGGGAGTACAAGAGACCCAGTACTTC. Protein: CASSVSSLAGVQETQYF.

CDR3 loop: CASSFGSGGARETQYF. CDR3 coding DNA: TGCGCCAGCAGCTTCGGTAGCGGGGGGGCCCGGGAGACCCAGTACTTC. The rearrangement uses TRBV5-1 and TRBJ2-5; 11 bases are a match to TRBD2. Germline assignment: CDR1 SGHRS and CDR2 YFSETQ. V lost 2 bases to trimming and J lost 5 bases; unmatched junction nucleotides: 8. CDR3 length equals 16 residues.